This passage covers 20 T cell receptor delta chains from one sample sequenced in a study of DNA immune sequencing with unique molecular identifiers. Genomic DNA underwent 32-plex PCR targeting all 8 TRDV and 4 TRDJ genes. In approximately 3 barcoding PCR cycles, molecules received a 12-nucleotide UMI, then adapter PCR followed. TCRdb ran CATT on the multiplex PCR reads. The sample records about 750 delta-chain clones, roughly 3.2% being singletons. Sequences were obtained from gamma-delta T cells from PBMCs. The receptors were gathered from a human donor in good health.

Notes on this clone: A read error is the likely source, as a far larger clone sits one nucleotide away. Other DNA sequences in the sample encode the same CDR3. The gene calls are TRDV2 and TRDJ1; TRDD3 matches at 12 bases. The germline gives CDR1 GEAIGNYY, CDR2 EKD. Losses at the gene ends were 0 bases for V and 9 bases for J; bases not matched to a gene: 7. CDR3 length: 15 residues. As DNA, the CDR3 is TGTGCCTGTGACACCCTTACTGGGGGATACAAAGAACTCATCTTT. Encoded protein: CACDTLTGGYKELIF.

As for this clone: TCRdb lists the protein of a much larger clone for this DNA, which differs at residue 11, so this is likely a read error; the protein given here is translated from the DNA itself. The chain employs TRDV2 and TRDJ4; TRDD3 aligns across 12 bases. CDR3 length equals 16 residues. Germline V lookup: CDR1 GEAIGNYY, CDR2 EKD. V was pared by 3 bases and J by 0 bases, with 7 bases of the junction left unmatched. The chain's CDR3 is CACDAVLGDTSRPLIF. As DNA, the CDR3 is TGTGCCTGTGACGCGGTACTGGGGGATACCTCCAGACCCCTGATCTTT.

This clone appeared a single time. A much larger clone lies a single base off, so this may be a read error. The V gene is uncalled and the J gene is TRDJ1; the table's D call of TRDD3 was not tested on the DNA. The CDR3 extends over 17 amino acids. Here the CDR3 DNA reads TGTGCCTGTGACACCGTGCCTGGGGGCCACGACACCGATAAACTCATCTTT. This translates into CACDTVPGGHDTDKLIF.

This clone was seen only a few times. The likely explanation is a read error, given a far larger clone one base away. The CDR3 bases are TGTGCCTGTAACCCTCTACTGGGGGATACAAGGGCCGATAAACTCATCTTT. Its protein product is CACNPLLGDTRADKLIF. V is TRDV2 and J is TRDJ1; 12 bases fit TRDD3. The CDR3 extends over 17 amino acids. CDR1 is GEAIGNYY, CDR2 EKD, per germline. The ends lost 6 bases at V and 3 bases at J; junction bases unmatched: 13.

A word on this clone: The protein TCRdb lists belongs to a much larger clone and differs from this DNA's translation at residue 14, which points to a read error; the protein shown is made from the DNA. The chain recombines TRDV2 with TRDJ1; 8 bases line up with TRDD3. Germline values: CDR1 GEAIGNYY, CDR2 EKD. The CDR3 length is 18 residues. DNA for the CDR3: TGTGCCTGTGACCCCGTACTGGGGGCCAATATTTACACCGAAAAACTCATCTTT. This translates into CACDPVLGANIYTEKLIF.

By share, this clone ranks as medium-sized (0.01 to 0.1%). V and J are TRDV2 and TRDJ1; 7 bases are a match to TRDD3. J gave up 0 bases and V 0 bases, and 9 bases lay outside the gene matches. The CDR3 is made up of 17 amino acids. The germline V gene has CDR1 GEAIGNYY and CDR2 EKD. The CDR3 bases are TGTGCCTGTGACACCGTGGTGGGGGACAAGTACACCGATAAACTCATCTTT. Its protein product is CACDTVVGDKYTDKLIF.

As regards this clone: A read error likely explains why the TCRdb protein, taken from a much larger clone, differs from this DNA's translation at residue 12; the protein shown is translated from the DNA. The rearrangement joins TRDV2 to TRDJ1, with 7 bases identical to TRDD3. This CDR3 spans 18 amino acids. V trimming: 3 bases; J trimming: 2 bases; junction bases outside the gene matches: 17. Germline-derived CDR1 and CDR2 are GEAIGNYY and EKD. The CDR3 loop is CACDALGITTGETDKLIF. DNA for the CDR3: TGTGCCTGTGACGCCCTGGGGATAACGACGGGTGAGACCGATAAACTCATCTTT.

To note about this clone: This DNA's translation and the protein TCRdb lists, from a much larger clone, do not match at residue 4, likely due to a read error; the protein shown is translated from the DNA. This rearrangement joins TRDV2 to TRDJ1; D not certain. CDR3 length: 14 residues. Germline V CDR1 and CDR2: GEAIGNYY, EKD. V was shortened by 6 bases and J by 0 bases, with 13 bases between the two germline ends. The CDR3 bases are TGTGCCTGTTACCCCATTGGGTACACCGATAAACTCATCTTT. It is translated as CACYPIGYTDKLIF.

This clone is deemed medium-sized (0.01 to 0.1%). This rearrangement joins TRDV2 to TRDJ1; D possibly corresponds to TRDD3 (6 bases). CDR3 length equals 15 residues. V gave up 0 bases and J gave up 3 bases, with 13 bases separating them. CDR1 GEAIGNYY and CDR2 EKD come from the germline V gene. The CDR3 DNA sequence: TGTGCCTGTGACACCTTGGGGGCCCCCCCCGATAAACTCATCTTT. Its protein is CACDTLGAPPDKLIF.

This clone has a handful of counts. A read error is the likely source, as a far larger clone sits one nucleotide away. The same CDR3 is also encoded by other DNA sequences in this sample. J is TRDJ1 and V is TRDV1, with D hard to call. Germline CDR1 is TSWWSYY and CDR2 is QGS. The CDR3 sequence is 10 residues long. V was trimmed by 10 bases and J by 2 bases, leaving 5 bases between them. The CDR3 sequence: CAPKTDKLIF. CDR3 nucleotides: TGTGCTCCAAAAACCGATAAACTCATCTTT.

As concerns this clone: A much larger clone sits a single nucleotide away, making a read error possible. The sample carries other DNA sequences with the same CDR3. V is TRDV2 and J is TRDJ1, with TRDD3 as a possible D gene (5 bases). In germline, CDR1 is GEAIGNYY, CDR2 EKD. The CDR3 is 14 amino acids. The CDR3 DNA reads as TGTGCCTGTGCCGGGCTGGGACTTACCGATAAACTGATCTTT. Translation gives CACAGLGLTDKLIF.

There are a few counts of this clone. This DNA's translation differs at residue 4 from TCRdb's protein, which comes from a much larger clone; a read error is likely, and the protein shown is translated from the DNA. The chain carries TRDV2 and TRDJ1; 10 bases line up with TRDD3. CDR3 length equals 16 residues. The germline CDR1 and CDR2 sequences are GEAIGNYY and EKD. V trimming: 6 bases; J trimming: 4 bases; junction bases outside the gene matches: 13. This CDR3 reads CACHGMGDTKVDKLIF. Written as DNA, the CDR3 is TGTGCCTGTCACGGAATGGGGGATACTAAGGTCGATAAACTCATCTTT.

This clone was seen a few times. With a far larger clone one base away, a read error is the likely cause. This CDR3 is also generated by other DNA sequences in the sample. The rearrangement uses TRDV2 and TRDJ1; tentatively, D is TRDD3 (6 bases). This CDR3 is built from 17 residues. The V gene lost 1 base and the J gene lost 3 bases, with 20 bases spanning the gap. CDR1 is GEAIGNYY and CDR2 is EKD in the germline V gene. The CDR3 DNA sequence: TGTGCCTGTGACACTCTAATCGATACGACCGGAGCCGATAAACTCATCTTT. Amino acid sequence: CACDTLIDTTGADKLIF.

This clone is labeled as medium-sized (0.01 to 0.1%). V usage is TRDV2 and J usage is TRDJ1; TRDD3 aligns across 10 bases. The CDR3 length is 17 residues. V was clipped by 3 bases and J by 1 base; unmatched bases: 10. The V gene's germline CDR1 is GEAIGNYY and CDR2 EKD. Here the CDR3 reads CACDSVGLGDGTDKLIF. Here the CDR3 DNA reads TGTGCCTGTGACTCCGTCGGACTGGGGGATGGCACCGATAAACTCATCTTT.

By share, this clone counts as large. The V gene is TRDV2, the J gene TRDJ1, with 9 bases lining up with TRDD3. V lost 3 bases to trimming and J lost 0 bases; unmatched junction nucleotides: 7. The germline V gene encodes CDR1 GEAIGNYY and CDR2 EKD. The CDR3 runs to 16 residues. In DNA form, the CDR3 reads TGTGCCTGTGACTCTCTGGGGGATGAGTACACCGATAAACTCATCTTT. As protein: CACDSLGDEYTDKLIF.

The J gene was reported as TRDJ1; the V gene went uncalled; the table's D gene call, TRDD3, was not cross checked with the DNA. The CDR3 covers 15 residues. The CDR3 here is CALGEPAFLRLELIF. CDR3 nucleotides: TGTGCTCTTGGGGAACCGGCCTTCCTACGGTTAGAGCTCATCTTT.

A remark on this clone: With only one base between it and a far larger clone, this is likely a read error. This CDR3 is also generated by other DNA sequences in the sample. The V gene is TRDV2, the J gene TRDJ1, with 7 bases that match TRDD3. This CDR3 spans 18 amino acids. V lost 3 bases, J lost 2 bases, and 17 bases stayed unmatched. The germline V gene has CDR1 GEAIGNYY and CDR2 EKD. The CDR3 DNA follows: TGTGCCTGTGACGCCCTGGGGATAACGACGGGTGGAACCGATAAACTCATCTTT. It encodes CACDALGITTGGTDKLIF.

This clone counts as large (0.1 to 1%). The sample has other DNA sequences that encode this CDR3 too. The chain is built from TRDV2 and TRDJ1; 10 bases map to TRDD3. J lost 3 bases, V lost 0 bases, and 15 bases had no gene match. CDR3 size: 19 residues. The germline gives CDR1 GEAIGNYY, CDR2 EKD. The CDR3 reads CACDTLGATGGWVSDKLIF. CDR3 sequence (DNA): TGTGCCTGTGACACCCTCGGGGCTACTGGGGGATGGGTCTCCGATAAACTCATCTTT.

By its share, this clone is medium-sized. This CDR3 is CACDNLLGDPYTDKLIF. DNA of the CDR3: TGTGCCTGTGACAACCTACTGGGGGACCCGTACACCGATAAACTCATCTTT. The chain couples TRDV2 to TRDJ1, with 9 bases identical to TRDD3. The CDR3 is 17 amino acids. Trimming cost V 2 bases and J 0 bases; bases outside gene matches: 9. Germline lookup yields CDR1 GEAIGNYY and CDR2 EKD.

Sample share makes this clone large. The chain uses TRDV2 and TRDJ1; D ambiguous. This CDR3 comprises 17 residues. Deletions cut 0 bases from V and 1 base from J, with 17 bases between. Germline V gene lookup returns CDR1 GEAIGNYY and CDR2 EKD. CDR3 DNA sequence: TGTGCCTGTGACACCTTGCGCCGAGCGGGGTCCACCGATAAACTCATCTTT. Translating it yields CACDTLRRAGSTDKLIF.